The following is a TCR beta chain sequence with its context. The trim removed 6 bases at V and 14 bases at J, leaving 11 bases unmatched. The CDR3 length is 12 residues. The entry originates in a study of early T cells in non-severe SARS-CoV-2 infection. The wider study: RNA in bulk from unsorted whole blood was sequenced, and chains were unpaired.

The protocol attached unique molecular identifiers to individual cDNA molecules. TCRdb independently ran MiXCR on the 5' RACE reads; one entry per CDR3 protein. The sample lists approximately 120,000 distinct CDR3 sequences; approximately 15% were seen once. The clonotype comes from an adult who was a healthcare worker with PCR-confirmed SARS-CoV-2 infection or an uninfected control (not recorded which). Sample: whole blood. The V gene is TRBV12-3 or TRBV12-4, the J gene TRBJ2-3; the match to TRBD1 covers 7 bases. The DNA of the CDR3 is TGTGCCAGCAGCCGACTGGGACAGCTGCTGTATTTT. Amino acids: CASSRLGQLLYF.